These 5 T cell receptor beta chains were all obtained from the same sample, sequenced in a study of tumor and adjacent non-tumor tissue in lung cancer. TCRbeta libraries were built with three rounds of nested PCR, modified from ARM-PCR. In TCRdb, the multiplex PCR reads were re-called with MiXCR into one record per CDR3 protein. This table holds more than 85,000 distinct CDR3 sequences, more than 60% found once. The template was RNA from unsorted bulk tissue. The sample was lung tumor tissue. The origin of the receptors is a man between 65 and 85 years old with non-small cell lung cancer.

This clonotype was observed at least ten times. The CDR3 DNA reads as TGCGCCAGCAGTGGAGGGGACAGACAAGAGACCCAGTACTTC. Translating gives CASSGGDRQETQYF. The gene calls are TRBV10-2 and TRBJ2-5; TRBD1 agrees at 7 bases. From germline, CDR1 is WSHSY and CDR2 SAAADI. Losses at the gene ends were 4 bases for V and 2 bases for J; bases not matched to a gene: 4. This CDR3 has 14 amino acids.

The chain has TRBV29-1 and TRBJ2-4, with TRBD2 as a possible D gene (6 bases). The CDR3 extends over 14 amino acids. Deletions cut 1 base from V and 9 bases from J, with 16 bases between. Germline assignment: CDR1 SQVTM and CDR2 ANQGSEA. The CDR3 spells CSVEGGVARIIQYF. The CDR3 DNA reads as TGCAGCGTTGAAGGGGGGGTGGCTCGGATCATTCAGTACTTC.

This clonotype was seen a single time. A much bigger clone sits one base away, suggesting this may be a read error. CDR3 protein: CVSSLRGRSSGNTIYF. The CDR3 DNA follows: TGTGTCAGCAGCCTACGCGGGCGTAGCTCTGGAAACACCATATATTTT. The rearrangement uses TRBV5-6 and TRBJ1-3; the D is unclear. The germline CDR1 and CDR2 sequences are SGHDT and YYEEEE. This CDR3 has 16 amino acids.

Concerning this clonotype: The conserved phenylalanine or tryptophan normally closing the CDR3 is absent here, so this likely arose from a read error. The rearrangement uses TRBV6-1 and TRBJ2-5; tentatively, D is TRBD2 (5 bases). The CDR3 has 14 amino acids. V was shortened by 5 bases and J by 2 bases, with 12 bases between the two germline ends. In germline, CDR1 is MNHNS, CDR2 SASEGT. CDR3 in amino acids: CASSWPGFQETQYS. The CDR3 DNA reads as TGTGCCAGCAGTTGGCCGGGATTTCAAGAGACCCAGTACTCC.

Concerning this clonotype: One end of the junction varies from germline; a read error may be responsible. V is TRBV6-6 and J is TRBJ2-7; 7 nucleotides align to TRBD2. Germline lookup yields CDR1 MNHNY and CDR2 SVGAGI (reference sequence). This CDR3 region has 15 residues. The CDR3 DNA follows: TGTGCCTGCAGACCCGGGACTAACAACTCCTACGAGCAGTACTTC. Translation gives CACRPGTNNSYEQYF.